The source of this TCR beta chain is a study of blood T cell repertoires in COVID-19. About the research overall: Samples of COVID-19 (acute and convalescent) were obtained from the United States, Italy and Spain. PBMCs, B-cell-depleted T cells, or T cells provided the cDNA or gDNA that made up the material.

V was pared by 11 bases and J by 4 bases, with 9 bases between. The CDR3 sequence is 11 residues long. The germline V gene has CDR1 LNHDA and CDR2 SQIVND (reference sequence). Authors' processing steps: Reference gene primers were amplified, and this amplification served to estimate nucleated cell counts. Libraries were prepared by immunoSEQ multiplex PCR; TCRdb keeps only in-frame clonotypes and omits some of them. The V and J calls and clone size were taken over from that table, and D and trimming were inferred from the DNA. This sample has 260,000 or so clones, with about four fifths found just once. Seattle researchers signed up patients amid active infection and tracked them longitudinally.

The TCR sequence derives from a woman aged 80 or over with COVID-19, enrolled during active disease. Sequences were obtained from peripheral blood. J is TRBJ1-5 and V is TRBV19; possibly TRBD1 for D (5 bases). CDR3 protein: CAAGRNQPQHF. In DNA, the CDR3 is TGTGCCGCGGGGCGAAATCAGCCCCAGCATTTT.